The 28 T cell receptor beta chains listed next were all sequenced from one sample in a study of blood T cell repertoires in COVID-19 (dated by TCRdb to 2019 to 2021). Receptor amplification or capture employed the immunoSEQ multiplex PCR assay. Not all clones reach the TCRdb copy of this immuneACCESS table, which keeps in-frame sequences only. Checked studies attribute under half of the gap to unresolved V genes and leave the rest unexplained. For this sample the table gives 150,000 to 200,000 clones, of which around 84% were detected only once. Clones ranked in the top ten supply roughly 15% of the sample. The source material was PBMCs or T cells enriched from blood (not recorded which). These receptors were collected from a man aged 50-60 years who had recovered from COVID-19.

The chain recombines TRBV18 with TRBJ1-1; a weak D match, TRBD1 (5 bases). CDR1 and CDR2 (germline): KGHSH, LQKENI. The CDR3 length is 13 residues. With 6 bases removed from V and 1 base from J, the gap between germline ends came to 9 bases. CDR3 bases: TGTGCCAGCTCCCGACAGAGGAACACTGAAGCTTTCTTT. Amino acid sequence: CASSRQRNTEAFF.

J is TRBJ1-1 and V is TRBV7-9; TRBD1 matches at 9 bases. V lost 2 bases, J lost 1 base, and 2 bases stayed unmatched. Germline CDR1 is SEHNR and CDR2 is FQNEAQ (reference sequence). CDR3 length: 15 residues. The CDR3 spells CASSLRQGENTEAFF. CDR3 coding DNA: TGTGCCAGCAGCTTAAGACAGGGGGAGAACACTGAAGCTTTCTTT.

CDR3 in amino acids: CASSYADRAYEQYF. CDR3 nucleotides: TGCGCCAGCAGCTACGCGGACAGGGCGTACGAGCAGTACTTC. This chain uses TRBV5-1 with TRBJ2-7, with 8 bases lining up with TRBD1. The germline CDR1 and CDR2 sequences are SGHRS and YFSETQ. The CDR3 extends over 14 amino acids. Trimming removed 3 bases from V and 4 bases from J; junction bases left unmatched: 6.

This clone was seen a single time. The genes are TRBV14 and TRBJ2-7; a possible D gene is TRBD1 (6 bases). The CDR3 has 13 amino acids. Trimming removed 4 bases from V and 7 bases from J, with 14 bases in between. CDR1 is SGHDN, CDR2 FVKESK, per germline. CDR3 sequence reads: CASSPGQRGEQYF. In DNA, the CDR3 is TGTGCCAGCAGCCCGGGACAAAGGGGGGAGCAGTACTTC.

This clone was seen a handful of times. J is TRBJ2-3 and V is TRBV2, with 10 bases identical to TRBD2. Germline lookup yields CDR1 SNHLY and CDR2 FYNNEI. The CDR3 loop spans 14 amino acids. With V trimmed by 6 bases and J by 8 bases, 8 bases remained unmatched. In DNA, the CDR3 is TGTGCCAGCAGGGAGCACGCTAGCGGGGGTACGCAGTATTTT. Protein: CASREHASGGTQYF. The full variable domain, rest sourced from reference TRBV2 and TRBJ2-3, is EPEVTQTPSHQVTQMGQEVILRCVPISNHLYFYWYRQILGQKVEFLVSFYNNEISEKSEIFDDQFSVERPDGSNFTLKIRSTKLEDSAMYFCASREHASGGTQYFGPGTRLTVL.

The chain combines TRBV3-1 (or the pseudogene TRBV3-2) with TRBJ1-3; D gene uncertain. The germline CDR1 and CDR2 sequences are LGHDT and YNNKEL (reference sequence). The CDR3 is made up of 15 amino acids. Trimming left V 4 bases short and J 4 bases short, with 14 bases between. The CDR3 reads CASSRELNHGNTIYF. The CDR3 DNA sequence: TGTGCCAGCAGCCGAGAACTAAACCACGGAAACACCATATATTTT.

This clone has just a few counts. V usage is TRBV10-1 and J usage is TRBJ2-3, with 7 positions matching TRBD2. The germline gives CDR1 WNHNN, CDR2 SYGVQD (reference sequence). V shed 3 bases and J 2 bases; nucleotides not matched to a gene: 2. The CDR3 runs 14 residues. CDR3 residues: CASSDGTTTDTQYF. CDR3 in DNA: TGCGCCAGCAGTGACGGGACTACCACAGATACGCAGTATTTT.

There are a few counts of this clone. V gene TRBV7-2 combines with J gene TRBJ1-1; the match to TRBD1 covers 7 bases. Germline CDR1 and CDR2: SGHTA and FQGNSA. The CDR3 spans 14 residues. V lost 3 bases and J lost 4; bases outside the gene matches: 5. CDR3 in DNA: TGTGCCAGCAGCTTCGACAGGGCCGGCACTGAAGCTTTCTTT. Encoded protein: CASSFDRAGTEAFF. Supplemented by reference TRBV7-2 and TRBJ1-1, the full variable domain reads GAGVSQSPSNKVTEKGKDVELRCDPISGHTALYWYRQSLGQGLEFLIYFQGNSAPDKSGLPSDRFSAERTGGSVSTLTIQRTQQEDSAVYLCASSFDRAGTEAFFGQGTRLTVV.

The rearrangement uses TRBV5-4 and TRBJ1-2; 7 bases align to TRBD1. Germline V CDR1 and CDR2: SGHNT, YYREEE (reference sequence). V lost 4 bases and J lost 2; bases outside the gene matches: 5. The CDR3 runs to 14 residues. For the CDR3, the DNA is TGTGCCAGCAGCCCAGGGACAGAGAACTATGGCTACACCTTC. Protein product: CASSPGTENYGYTF.

The V gene is TRBV30, the J gene TRBJ1-5; 8 bases are a match to TRBD1. This CDR3 has 15 amino acids. The trim removed 5 bases at V and 3 bases at J, leaving 9 bases unmatched. From germline, CDR1 is GTSNPN and CDR2 SVGIG (reference sequence). CDR3 amino acids: CAWAGTGNPNQPQHF. The CDR3 bases are TGTGCCTGGGCCGGGACAGGCAACCCCAATCAGCCCCAGCATTTT.

This rearrangement joins TRBV3-1 (or the pseudogene TRBV3-2) to TRBJ2-1, with 9 nucleotides matching TRBD1. Germline assignment: CDR1 LGHDT and CDR2 YNNKEL (reference sequence). This CDR3 has 16 amino acids. The V gene end was trimmed by 2 bases and the J gene end by 3 bases; junction bases not matched to a gene: 5. CDR3 sequence: CASSQIRDRDYNEQFF. CDR3 nucleotides: TGTGCCAGCAGCCAAATCCGGGACAGGGACTACAATGAGCAGTTCTTC.

The chain is built from TRBV20-1 and TRBJ2-1, with TRBD2 as a possible D gene (5 bases). Trimming removed 3 bases from V and 6 bases from J, with 12 bases in between. CDR1 is DFQATT and CDR2 is SNEGSKA in the germline V gene (reference sequence). The CDR3 loop spans 13 amino acids. The CDR3 nucleotides read TGCAGTGCTAGTCGGGGATCATCCAATGAGCAGTTCTTC. Protein sequence: CSASRGSSNEQFF.

The gene calls are TRBV5-1 and TRBJ2-7, with 10 bases fitting TRBD2. Germline V gene sequence: CDR1 SGHRS, CDR2 YFSETQ. V was pared by 0 bases and J by 2 bases, with 2 bases of the junction left unmatched. This CDR3 has 15 amino acids. The chain's CDR3 is CASSLALAGAYEQYF. CDR3 in DNA: TGCGCCAGCAGCTTGGCCCTAGCGGGGGCCTACGAGCAGTACTTC.

The V gene is TRBV5-4, the J gene TRBJ2-3; 13 nucleotides agree with TRBD2. V lost 4 bases and J lost 3; bases outside the gene matches: 8. The CDR3 has 17 residues. The V gene's germline CDR1 is SGHNT and CDR2 YYREEE (reference sequence). CDR3 in DNA: TGTGCCAGCAGCGAAGCCCGACTAGCGGGGGGAACAGATACGCAGTATTTT. This translates into CASSEARLAGGTDTQYF. Filled out from reference TRBV5-4 and TRBJ2-3, the complete variable domain reads ETGVTQSPTHLIKTRGQQVTLRCSSQSGHNTVSWYQQALGQGPQFIFQYYREEENGRGNFPPRFSGLQFPNYSSELNVNALELDDSALYLCASSEARLAGGTDTQYFGPGTRLTVL.

The chain links TRBV10-3 to TRBJ2-3; 8 bases line up with TRBD2. CDR1 and CDR2 from the germline V gene are ENHRY and SYGVKD. The length of the CDR3 is 16 residues. Unmatched junction bases numbered 7, after V lost 3 bases and J lost 2 bases. CDR3 nucleotides: TGTGCCATCAGTGATTTACTAGCGGAGGTCACAGATACGCAGTATTTT. It encodes CAISDLLAEVTDTQYF.

This clone was counted between two and nine times. The chain has TRBV7-9 and TRBJ2-3; TRBD2 agrees at 10 bases. The trim removed 2 bases at V and 5 bases at J, leaving 4 bases unmatched. The CDR3 has 15 amino acids. The germline CDR1 and CDR2 sequences are SEHNR and FQNEAQ (reference sequence). CDR3 sequence reads: CASSLPSGGVDTQYF. In DNA form, the CDR3 reads TGTGCCAGCAGCTTACCTAGCGGGGGCGTAGATACGCAGTATTTT.

The rearrangement uses TRBV7-9 and TRBJ2-7, with 8 bases matching TRBD1. The CDR3 has 13 residues. Germline V lookup: CDR1 SEHNR, CDR2 FQNEAQ (reference sequence). The trim removed 7 bases at V and 5 bases at J, leaving 7 bases unmatched. CDR3 DNA sequence: TGTGCCAGCACCAACTTGGACAGGGACGAGCAGTACTTC. Translated: CASTNLDRDEQYF.

The rearrangement links TRBV4-1 to TRBJ2-2; 11 nucleotides line up with TRBD2. CDR3 size: 16 residues. The germline V gene has CDR1 MGHRA and CDR2 YSYEKL. With V trimmed by 5 bases and J by 6 bases, 8 bases remained unmatched. The CDR3 reads CASSAHLAGGAGELFF. The CDR3 DNA follows: TGCGCCAGCAGCGCCCACCTAGCGGGGGGAGCCGGGGAGCTGTTTTTT.

The chain is built from TRBV6-5 and TRBJ1-2, with D possibly being TRBD1 (6 bases). The CDR3 is made up of 15 amino acids. Germline CDR1 MNHEY, CDR2 SVGAGI. V was shortened by 6 bases and J by 6 bases, with 20 bases between the two germline ends. As DNA, the CDR3 is TGTGCCAGCAGACCCAGTGGGGGGGGCGCCGATGGCTACACCTTC. Translation: CASRPSGGGADGYTF.

J is TRBJ1-2 and V is TRBV7-9; no reliable D call. The CDR3 covers 13 residues. CDR1 is SEHNR and CDR2 is FQNEAQ in the germline V gene (reference sequence). V lost 1 base and J lost 2, with 5 bases in between. CDR3 DNA: TGTGCCAGCAGCTTAGGCGGGAACTATGGCTACACCTTC. It encodes CASSLGGNYGYTF.

This chain joins TRBV11-2 and TRBJ2-7; 7 nucleotides agree with TRBD2. Losses at the gene ends were 5 bases for V and 3 bases for J; bases not matched to a gene: 10. The CDR3 is 15 residues long. The germline CDR1 and CDR2 sequences are SGHAT and FQNNGV. The CDR3 sequence is CASSRGGLADYEQYF. The CDR3 nucleotides read TGTGCCAGCAGCCGAGGCGGGCTAGCGGACTACGAGCAGTACTTC.

This sequence joins TRBV2 and TRBJ1-2; D call uncertain. Germline CDR1 is SNHLY and CDR2 is FYNNEI. V dropped 2 bases and J dropped 8 bases, with 18 bases sitting between them. The CDR3 is 15 amino acids. The CDR3 here is CASSESAGSAFGYTF. CDR3 sequence (DNA): TGTGCCAGCAGTGAATCGGCAGGATCGGCCTTCGGCTACACCTTC.

The chain combines TRBV13 with TRBJ1-5; maybe TRBD1 (6 bases). The CDR3 runs 15 residues. Trimming pared 4 bases from V and 6 bases from J, leaving 16 bases between. Germline CDR1 PRHDT, CDR2 FYEKMQ (reference sequence). In DNA form, the CDR3 reads TGTGCCAGCAGCTCGAAGACGGGGGGGCTTCAGCCCCAGCATTTT. It encodes CASSSKTGGLQPQHF.

The chain joins TRBV5-1 to TRBJ2-7; D is possibly TRBD1 (5 bases). CDR1 is SGHRS and CDR2 is YFSETQ in the germline V gene. V lost 0 bases and J lost 0, with 13 bases in between. This CDR3 is 16 amino acids long. This CDR3 is CASSLDGRDRSYEQYF. CDR3 sequence (DNA): TGCGCCAGCAGCTTGGATGGCAGGGATCGCTCCTACGAGCAGTACTTC.

The count of this clone is one. V gene TRBV6-1 combines with J gene TRBJ1-2, with TRBD1 identical over 8 bases. The CDR3 has 15 residues. In germline, CDR1 is MNHNS, CDR2 SASEGT. J gave up 4 bases and V 2 bases, and 6 bases lay outside the gene matches. CDR3 sequence (DNA): TGTGCCAGCAGTGAATACGACAGGGGAAGCTATGGCTACACCTTC. This gives the protein CASSEYDRGSYGYTF.

The chain recombines TRBV2 with TRBJ2-7; D is perhaps TRBD1 (5 bases). Germline CDR1 reads SNHLY; CDR2 reads FYNNEI. This CDR3 spans 11 amino acids. V lost 10 bases and J 6 bases, leaving 13 bases between the germline ends. The CDR3: CATSTQGEQYF. The CDR3 DNA reads TGTGCCACCTCGACCCAGGGCGAGCAGTACTTC.

This chain's CDR3 is CASSQDLGTGGEKLFF. In DNA, the CDR3 is TGTGCCAGCAGCCAAGATCTAGGGACAGGGGGTGAAAAACTGTTTTTT. The chain joins TRBV4-2 to TRBJ1-4, with 11 bases aligning to TRBD1. The CDR3 covers 16 residues. Germline lookup yields CDR1 LGHNA and CDR2 YNFKEQ. V shed 0 bases and J 7 bases; nucleotides not matched to a gene: 4.

The chain carries TRBV28 and TRBJ1-5; D is unresolved. Between the trimmed V and J ends, which lost 3 bases and 1 base, there was a span of 13 bases. This CDR3 has 16 residues. Germline V gene lookup returns CDR1 MDHEN and CDR2 SYDVKM. CDR3 region: CASSFIPGGSNQPQHF. The CDR3 nucleotides are TGTGCCAGCAGTTTCATCCCCGGAGGGAGCAATCAGCCCCAGCATTTT.